This T cell receptor beta chain was retrieved from a study of tissue T cells after allogeneic stem cell transplantation. Study-wide findings and caveats: The patient cohort was small and clinically heterogeneous, with limited sampling depth.

This CDR3 has 13 amino acids. The germline CDR1 and CDR2 sequences are MDHEN and SYDVKM. Assay: immunoSEQ multiplex PCR; the TCRdb copy retains only in-frame clones and omits some. The table has 9,000 to 10,000 clones, about three fifths seen once. Median post-mortem interval was about 9.8 hours for GI, liver, skin and lymphoid tissues. A few counts support this clone. The antigen is undetermined. Germline and junction disagree at one end, which may indicate a read error. This clonotype was obtained from a woman between 18 and 55 years old with breast cancer. The sample here was tissue from the jejunum, taken at autopsy. The chain has TRBV28 and TRBJ2-7; 8 bases fit TRBD2. CDR3 bases: TGTGCCAGCACCCCCCAGCGGGAGACTAGGCCGCACTTC. Translation: CASTPQRETRPHF.